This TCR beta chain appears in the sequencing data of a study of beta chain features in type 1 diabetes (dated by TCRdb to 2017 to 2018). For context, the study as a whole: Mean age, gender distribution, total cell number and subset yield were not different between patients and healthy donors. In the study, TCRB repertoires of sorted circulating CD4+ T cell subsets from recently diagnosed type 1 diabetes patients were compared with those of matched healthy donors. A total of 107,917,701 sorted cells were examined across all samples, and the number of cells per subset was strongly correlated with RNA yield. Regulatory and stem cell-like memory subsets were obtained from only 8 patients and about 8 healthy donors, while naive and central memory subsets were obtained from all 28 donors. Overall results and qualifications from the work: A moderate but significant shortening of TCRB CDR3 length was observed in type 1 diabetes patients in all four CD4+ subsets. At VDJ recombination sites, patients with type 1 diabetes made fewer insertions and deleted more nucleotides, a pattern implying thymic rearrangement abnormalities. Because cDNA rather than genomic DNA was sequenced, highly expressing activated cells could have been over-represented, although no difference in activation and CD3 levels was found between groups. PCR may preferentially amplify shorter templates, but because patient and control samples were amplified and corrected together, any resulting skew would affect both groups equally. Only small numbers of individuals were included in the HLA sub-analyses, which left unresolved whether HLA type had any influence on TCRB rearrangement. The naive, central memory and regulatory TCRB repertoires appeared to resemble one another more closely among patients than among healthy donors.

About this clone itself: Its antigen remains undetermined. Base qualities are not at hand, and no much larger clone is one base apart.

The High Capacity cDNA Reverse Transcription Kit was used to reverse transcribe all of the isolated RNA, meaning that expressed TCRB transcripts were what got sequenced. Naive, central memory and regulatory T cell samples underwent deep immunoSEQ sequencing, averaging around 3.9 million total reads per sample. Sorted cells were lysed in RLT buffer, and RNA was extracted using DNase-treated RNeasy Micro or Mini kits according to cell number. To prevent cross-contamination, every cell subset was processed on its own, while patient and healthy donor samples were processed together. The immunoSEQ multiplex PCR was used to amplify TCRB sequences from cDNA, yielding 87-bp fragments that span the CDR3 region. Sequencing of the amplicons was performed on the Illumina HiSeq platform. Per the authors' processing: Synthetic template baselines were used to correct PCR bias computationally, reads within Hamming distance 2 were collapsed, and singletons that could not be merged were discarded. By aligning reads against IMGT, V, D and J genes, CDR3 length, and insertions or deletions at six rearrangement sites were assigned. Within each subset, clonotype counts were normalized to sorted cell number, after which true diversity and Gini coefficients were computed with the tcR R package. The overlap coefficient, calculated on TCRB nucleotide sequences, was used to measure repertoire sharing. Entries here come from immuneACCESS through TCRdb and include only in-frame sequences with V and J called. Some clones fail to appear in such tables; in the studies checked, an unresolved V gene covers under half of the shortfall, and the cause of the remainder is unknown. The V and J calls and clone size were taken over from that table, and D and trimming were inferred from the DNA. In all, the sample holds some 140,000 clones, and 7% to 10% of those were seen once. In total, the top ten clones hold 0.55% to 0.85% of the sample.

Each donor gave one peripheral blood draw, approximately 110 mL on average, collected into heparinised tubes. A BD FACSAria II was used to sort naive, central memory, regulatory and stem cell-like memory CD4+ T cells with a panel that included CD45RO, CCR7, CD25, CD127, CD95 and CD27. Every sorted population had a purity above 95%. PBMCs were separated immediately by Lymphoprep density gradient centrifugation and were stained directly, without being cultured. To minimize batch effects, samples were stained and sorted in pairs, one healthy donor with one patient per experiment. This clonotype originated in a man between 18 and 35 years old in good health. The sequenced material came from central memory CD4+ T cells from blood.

In nucleotides, the sequence is TGTGCCAGCAGCTTAGTTCTGAGCGGGGGGTTGAATGAGCAGTTCTTC. It translates to CASSLVLSGGLNEQFF. Recombination linked TRBV11-2 to TRBJ2-1; TRBD2 matches 9 bases in the middle. The CDR3 covers 16 residues, taking in both the cysteine and the phenylalanine. Left in the record is the CDR3 DNA by itself, 48 bases read in frame from the first base. Here V drops 1 base and J drops 7 bases, and the junction holds 8 bases not matched to any gene. Looking up the germline V gene yields CDR1 SGHAT and CDR2 FQNNGV. This CDR3, with the reference TRBV11-2 and TRBJ2-1 proteins standing in past its ends, gives the full variable domain EAGVAQSPRYKIIEKRQSVAFWCNPISGHATLYWYQQILGQGPKLLIQFQNNGVVDDSQLPKDRFSAERLKGVDSTLKIQPAKLEDSAVYLCASSLVLSGGLNEQFFGPGTRLTVL.